This entry is about one T cell receptor (beta chain). The length of the CDR3 is 16 residues. V lost 2 bases, J lost 3 bases, and 15 bases lay in between. CDR1 and CDR2 from the germline V gene are KGHSH and LQKENI. This sample was taken from a study of cytomegalovirus exposure and HLA in healthy donors. The PCR was carried out with 60 Vbeta primers and 13 Jbeta primers. Assay: immunoSEQ multiplex PCR; the TCRdb copy retains only in-frame clones and omits some. The data hold about 160,000 clones, with 77% observed a single time. The V and J genes are TRBV18 and TRBJ2-3; D is ambiguous. The sequenced sample was PBMCs. The clonotype originates from a male donor in good health and CMV-seropositive. The CDR3 region has the DNA TGTGCCAGCTCACCATCCCCCAAAACCACAACAGATACGCAGTATTTT. Translation: CASSPSPKTTTDTQYF.